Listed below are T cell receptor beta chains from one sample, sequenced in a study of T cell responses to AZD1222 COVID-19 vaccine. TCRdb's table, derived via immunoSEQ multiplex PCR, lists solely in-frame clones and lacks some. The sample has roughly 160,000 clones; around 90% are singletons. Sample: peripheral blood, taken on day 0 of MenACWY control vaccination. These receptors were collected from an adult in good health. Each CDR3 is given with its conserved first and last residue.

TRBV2 CASSLSWGDTGELFF
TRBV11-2 CASSLLGVSTEAFF
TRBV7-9 CASSSPGLAAFF
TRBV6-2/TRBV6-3 CASSYSSLNTEAFF
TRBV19 CASSILGGTQETQYF
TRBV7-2 CASSFGFLGARIYEQYF
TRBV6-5 CASKLKVAGGNEQFF
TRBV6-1 CASSVDRVEKLFF
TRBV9 CASSPVTSGGSYNEQFF
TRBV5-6 CASSLMGGDEQFF
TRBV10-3 CAISESLTVGNQPQHF
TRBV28 CASRTHSGNTIYF
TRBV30 CAWSVYLNQPQHF
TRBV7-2 CASRLGGNQPQHF
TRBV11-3 CASSLGGGGSYEQYF
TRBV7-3 CASSFISGNYNEQFF
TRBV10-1 CASSPVFSGSVDTQYF